One sample yielded the 20 T cell receptor beta chains listed below, sequenced in a study of response to subunit inactivated influenza vaccine. TCRdb recomputed calls from the RT-PCR reads with MiXCR, one row per CDR3 protein. In the table there are 650,000 to 850,000 distinct CDR3 sequences, 14% of which are singletons. Sequenced here: PBMCs from blood, sampled 14 days before vaccination. The receptors originated from a man aged 50-60 years who received an inactivated influenza vaccine.

This clonotype has a handful of counts. The chain is built from TRBV20-1 and TRBJ1-3; D is uncertain. Germline CDR1 reads DFQATT; CDR2 reads SNEGSKA (reference sequence). The CDR3 spans 14 residues. V lost 1 base, J lost 3 bases, and 10 bases lay in between. The CDR3: CSARGPGDGNTIYF. The DNA for the CDR3 is TGCAGTGCTAGAGGACCCGGAGATGGAAACACCATATATTTT.

The table lists this clonotype with a few counts. The chain uses TRBV15 and TRBJ2-7, with a weak D call TRBD2 (5 bases). Trimming removed 4 bases from V and 2 bases from J, with 18 bases in between. Germline CDR1 reads LNHNV; CDR2 reads YYDKDF (reference sequence). The length of the CDR3 is 16 residues. The CDR3 sequence is CATSNPRGGSTYEQYF. The CDR3 bases are TGTGCCACCAGCAACCCTCGTGGCGGGTCAACCTACGAGCAGTACTTC.

This clonotype has just a few counts. The V call is TRBV7-2, the J call TRBJ2-7, with D perhaps TRBD2 (5 bases). Trimming removed 0 bases from V and 3 bases from J, with 12 bases in between. The germline CDR1 and CDR2 sequences are SGHTA and FQGNSA. This CDR3 is 15 amino acids long. CDR3 sequence: CASSLANDYGYEQYF. The DNA of the CDR3 is TGTGCCAGCAGCTTAGCGAACGACTATGGCTACGAGCAGTACTTC.

This clonotype was found many times. The chain employs TRBV11-2 and TRBJ1-2; 7 nucleotides align to TRBD1. J was trimmed by 5 bases and V by 0 bases; bases with no gene match: 18. The CDR3 covers 19 residues. Germline loops: CDR1 SGHAT, CDR2 FQNNGV. CDR3 sequence (DNA): TGTGCCAGCAGCTTAGATCTAGGGGTCACAGGGGCGCATTTATATGGCTACACCTTC. This sequence encodes CASSLDLGVTGAHLYGYTF.

This clonotype was counted only a few times. The V gene is TRBV20-1, the J gene TRBJ2-1; D is ambiguous. Between the trimmed V and J ends, which lost 5 bases and 2 bases, there was a span of 10 bases. The CDR3 totals 13 residues. CDR1 is DFQATT, CDR2 SNEGSKA, per germline (reference sequence). CDR3 amino acids: CSAASGAYNEQFF. CDR3 in DNA: TGCAGTGCTGCCTCTGGTGCCTACAATGAGCAGTTCTTC.

This clonotype was counted ten times or more. The chain carries TRBV20-1 and TRBJ2-4; D remains unclear. Looked up from germline, CDR1 is DFQATT and CDR2 is SNEGSKA (reference sequence). CDR3 length equals 13 residues. V was cut by 6 bases and J by 1 base, with 10 bases left in between. Here the CDR3 DNA reads TGCAGTGCCACGGAAGGGGCCAAAAACATTCAGTACTTC. Amino acids: CSATEGAKNIQYF.

This clonotype has only a few counts. This CDR3 is CASSMLAGQSSNTGELFF. The CDR3 nucleotides read TGTGCCAGCAGCATGCTAGCGGGGCAATCTTCGAACACCGGGGAGCTGTTTTTT. The genes are TRBV11-1 and TRBJ2-2; TRBD2 aligns across 9 bases. The CDR3 has 18 amino acids. The J segment lost 0 bases and the V segment lost 5 bases, leaving 10 bases of the junction unmatched. The germline CDR1 and CDR2 sequences are SGHAT and FQDESV (reference sequence).

Only a few counts were recorded for this clonotype. The gene calls are TRBV7-9 and TRBJ2-5; possible D gene TRBD1, 6 bases. Germline V gene sequence: CDR1 SEHNR, CDR2 FQNEAQ (reference sequence). The CDR3 contains 15 residues. Trimming removed 1 base from V and 3 bases from J, with 12 bases in between. The CDR3 DNA reads as TGTGCCAGCAGCTTAGTTAGGGACACGAAAGAGACCCAGTACTTC. Its protein product is CASSLVRDTKETQYF.

The gene calls are TRBV2 and TRBJ2-3; 7 bases match TRBD1. Germline values: CDR1 SNHLY, CDR2 FYNNEI. J lost 2 bases, V lost 6 bases, and 8 bases had no gene match. The CDR3 runs to 15 residues. CDR3 in DNA: TGTGCCAGCAGCCAGATGGGACAGCACACAGATACGCAGTATTTT. Translating gives CASSQMGQHTDTQYF.

This chain links TRBV6-5 with TRBJ1-2; possible D gene TRBD1, 6 bases. The germline V gene has CDR1 MNHEY and CDR2 SVGAGI. The CDR3 covers 15 residues. Trimming took off 0 bases at V and 6 bases at J, with 14 bases between the two ends. CDR3 in amino acids: CASSYSGHPSDGYTF. For the CDR3, the DNA is TGTGCCAGCAGTTACTCGGGACATCCCTCTGATGGCTACACCTTC.

The sample holds a few counts of this clonotype. The rearrangement uses TRBV12-3 or TRBV12-4 and TRBJ2-1; 8 positions agree with TRBD2. The CDR3 runs to 15 residues. Trimming took 4 bases from V and 9 from J; bases not matched to a gene: 11. The chain's CDR3 is CASSSGGAVVGEQFF. In nucleotides, the CDR3 is TGTGCCAGCAGTTCCGGGGGGGCTGTGGTTGGTGAGCAGTTCTTC.

This clonotype came up a few times. The rearrangement links TRBV20-1 to TRBJ2-3; 10 bases are a match to TRBD2. The ends lost 2 bases at V and 2 bases at J; junction bases unmatched: 4. Germline assignment: CDR1 DFQATT and CDR2 SNEGSKA (reference sequence). CDR3 size: 15 residues. In DNA, the CDR3 is TGCAGTGCTAGAAAAGCGGGAGGGATCACAGATACGCAGTATTTT. This codes for CSARKAGGITDTQYF.

The rearrangement uses TRBV4-1 and TRBJ2-1, with 8 positions matching TRBD2. Germline V lookup: CDR1 MGHRA, CDR2 YSYEKL. The CDR3 has 16 residues. The J segment lost 5 bases and the V segment lost 4 bases, leaving 10 bases of the junction unmatched. CDR3 in DNA: TGCGCCAGCAGCCCCCCGTTAGCGGGGCGGAACAATGAGCAGTTCTTC. It is translated as CASSPPLAGRNNEQFF.

This clonotype was detected a few times. The V call is TRBV15, the J call TRBJ1-2; D uncertain. Trimming pared 4 bases from V and 7 bases from J, leaving 13 bases between. This CDR3 has 13 amino acids. Germline V gene data show CDR1 as LNHNV and CDR2 as YYDKDF (reference sequence). The CDR3 DNA sequence: TGTGCCACCAGCATGGGCAGTAAATCTGGCTACACCTTC. Translating gives CATSMGSKSGYTF.

The CDR3 reads CASSSQGKETQYF. The CDR3 DNA follows: TGTGCCAGCAGCTCCCAGGGTAAAGAGACCCAGTACTTC. V is TRBV7-2 and J is TRBJ2-5, with D perhaps matching TRBD1 (5 bases). CDR1 and CDR2 (germline): SGHTA, FQGNSA. V lost 4 bases, J lost 3 bases, and 9 bases lay in between. This CDR3 spans 13 amino acids.

V usage is TRBV29-1 and J usage is TRBJ2-5, with 9 bases lining up with TRBD2. The V and J ends lost 0 bases and 7 bases, in that order; junction bases with no gene match: 15. The germline gives CDR1 SQVTM, CDR2 ANQGSEA. This CDR3 has 17 amino acids. As DNA, the CDR3 is TGCAGCGTTGAAGAGTCTAGCGGGAACGCCCCTCCGGGGACCCAGTACTTC. Residues: CSVEESSGNAPPGTQYF.

This clonotype was seen at least ten times. V is TRBV7-2 and J is TRBJ1-3; D remains ambiguous. Germline V gene data show CDR1 as SGHTA and CDR2 as FQGNSA. Trimming removed 1 base from V and 2 bases from J, with 9 bases in between. This CDR3 spans 15 amino acids. The CDR3: CASSLVHSAGNTIYF. CDR3 nucleotides: TGTGCCAGCAGCTTAGTCCACAGTGCTGGAAACACCATATATTTT.

In this sample, this clonotype turned up many times. The gene calls are TRBV6-2 or TRBV6-3 and TRBJ2-1; 8 nucleotides align to TRBD1. This CDR3 is 15 amino acids long. Germline loops: CDR1 MNHEY, CDR2 SVGEGT. The V gene end was trimmed by 6 bases and the J gene end by 1 base; junction bases not matched to a gene: 5. CDR3 loop: CASSKGQGSYNEQFF. CDR3 nucleotides: TGTGCCAGCAGCAAAGGACAGGGTTCCTACAATGAGCAGTTCTTC.

The V gene is TRBV7-2, the J gene TRBJ2-1, with 12 bases matching TRBD2. There are 17 residues in the CDR3. The junction had 5 bases not matched to a gene; V was cut back by 4 bases and J by 1 base. Germline values: CDR1 SGHTA, CDR2 FQGNSA. The CDR3 loop reads CASSSKTSGRSYNEQFF. The CDR3 region has the DNA TGTGCCAGCAGCTCCAAGACTAGCGGGAGATCCTACAATGAGCAGTTCTTC.

J is TRBJ2-5 and V is TRBV6-2 or TRBV6-3; D is unresolved. The CDR3 contains 21 residues. The V end was cut by 2 bases, the J end by 5 bases, with 33 bases between. CDR1 MNHEY and CDR2 SVGEGT come from the germline V gene. The CDR3 here is CASSYISKLSTRAVSTETQYF. The DNA for the CDR3 is TGTGCCAGCAGTTACATAAGTAAACTGTCAACCAGAGCAGTCTCCACCGAGACCCAGTACTTC.